This TCR beta chain was recovered during a study of CD8 T cells in Susac syndrome (dated by TCRdb to the late 2010s). Notes on the research overall: Repertoire sequencing was used to test whether CD8+ T cell activation and differentiation in Susac syndrome was antigen driven.

Via the germline V gene, CDR1 is SQVTM and CDR2 ANQGSEA. V is clipped by 3 bases and J by 6 bases, and the sequence between their germline boundaries is 17 bases long. The CDR3 measures 14 amino acids from cysteine to phenylalanine. The entry retains the CDR3 DNA only, 42 bases that are in frame from base 1. Results the study describes overall, beyond this receptor: The number of individuals in the TCR sequencing and HLA analysis was acknowledged as relatively small.

Peripheral blood CD8+ and CD4+ T cells from healthy donors, Susac syndrome patients and multiple sclerosis patients were profiled by high-throughput TCR beta sequencing. Treatment-naive patients with stable or active relapsing-remitting disease fulfilling revised McDonald criteria were used as multiple sclerosis controls. Bulk CD8+ and CD4+ T cells were purified magnetically by negative isolation, whereas CD8+ TEMRA cells were enriched by FACS. Blood was collected in EDTA tubes and processed within 24 hours, with PBMCs isolated through density gradient centrifugation. PBMCs destined for TCR sequencing were cryopreserved in liquid nitrogen and later thawed in a 37 °C water bath. The sorted or isolated CD4+, CD8+ and CD8+ TEMRA cells reached a purity of at least 90%. RNA was extracted using the RNeasy kit, and roughly 0.5 to 1 microgram was reverse transcribed with random hexamers. The immunoSEQ multiplex PCR assay, covering 54 Vbeta and 13 Jbeta segments, was used to amplify TCR beta CDR3 regions. PCR amplification bias was corrected by using a synthetic template baseline for primer optimization and computational correction. The authors processed their data as follows. Reads were assigned to V, D and J genes according to IMGT and analyzed in immunoSEQ Analyzer, with only productive sequences retained. To calculate clonality, Shannon entropy was normalized by log2 of the number of productive unique sequences and then subtracted from one. For each patient and control, public and private clones were evaluated within the 100 most prevalent clones. Clones were defined as Susac-specific if absent from the healthy and MS cohorts, from around 1,100 published viral clones and from other ImmuneACCESS disease sequences. TCRdb ran its own pipeline on the public reads, namely fastp trimming at Q25 and MiXCR clone calling, and kept in-frame beta chains. A single entry per CDR3 protein holds the most common genes and DNA from its merged rows. TCRdb, not the authors, supplied the V and J calls. The table for this sample lists nearly 200,000 distinct CDR3 sequences; about 95% of them were counted only once. The ten biggest clones cover 0.085% to 0.095% of the sample.

This clonotype showed up just once. The clone's antigen remains unknown. Base qualities are not provided; no much larger clone lies one nucleotide away. One read alone lends weak support. The receptor comes from a human donor with multiple sclerosis. The source material was CD4+ T cells from PBMCs. The chain links TRBV29-1 with TRBJ1-1; the D segment could be TRBD1, given 5 matching bases. Here the CDR3 is given as CSVDPDRLEAEAFF. The DNA sequence is TGCAGCGTTGACCCCGACAGACTAGAGGCTGAAGCTTTCTTT.